Listed here are 7 T cell receptor beta chains from one sample, sequenced in a study of regulatory T cells in long-lasting Graves disease (dated by TCRdb to 2020 to 2023). The time point label, as the study defines it: persistent/refractory GD, antithyroid drugs over 5 years with positive TRAb. For both TCR sequencing and RNA sequencing, RNA was extracted from PBMCs in TRIzol. The library came from multiplex PCR. Sequencing was performed on an Illumina HiSeq 4000. TCR beta libraries were built with iRepertoire HTBI primers and Arm-PCR amplification of CDR3 regions. The public reads were run again by TCRdb, first through fastp at Q25 and then through MiXCR, and only productive beta chains were kept. A single entry per CDR3 protein holds the most common genes and DNA from its merged rows. This sample comprises approximately 500,000 distinct CDR3 sequences, about 22% of them detected only once. The ten largest clones represent 6.5% to 9% of the sample.

The starting material was peripheral blood mononuclear cells (PBMCs), obtained when the disease was refractory, from a patient treated with antithyroid drugs. These receptors all stem from a female donor with Graves disease.

This clonotype was counted a single time. This rearrangement joins TRBV7-2 to TRBJ1-3; D unresolved. The V gene lost 2 bases and the J gene lost 3 bases, with 8 bases spanning the gap. The CDR3 consists of 14 residues. Germline CDR1 and CDR2: SGHTA and FQGNSA. The CDR3 reads CASSLLWGGNTIYF. CDR3 DNA sequence: TGTGCCAGCAGCTTATTATGGGGTGGAAACACCATATATTTT.

As regards this clonotype: A much larger clonotype is one base distant, so this may be a read error. Here the CDR3 omits its conserved ending phenylalanine or tryptophan, so a read error is the likely source. The rearrangement joins TRBV28 to TRBJ2-7; 10 nucleotides match TRBD1. The germline V gene has CDR1 MDHEN and CDR2 SYDVKM. The CDR3 consists of 15 residues. J was trimmed by 4 bases and V by 8 bases; bases with no gene match: 11. CDR3 sequence: CASGVPGQGSYEQYL. CDR3 bases: TGTGCCAGCGGGGTACCGGGACAGGGGTCTTACGAGCAGTACCTC.

This clonotype was seen at least ten times. V and J are TRBV12-3 or TRBV12-4 and TRBJ2-7; 9 bases match TRBD1. This CDR3 has 16 amino acids. Germline trimming cut 3 bases from V and 0 bases from J; bases unmatched to any gene: 6. CDR3 amino acids: CASSFGPGQGSYEQYF. CDR3 coding DNA: TGTGCCAGCAGTTTTGGGCCGGGACAGGGCTCCTACGAGCAGTACTTC.

This clonotype showed up many times. The V call is TRBV20-1, the J call TRBJ1-1; D is undetermined. Germline V CDR1 and CDR2: DFQATT, SNEGSKA (reference sequence). Trimming removed 3 bases at V and 8 bases at J, with 7 bases between. The CDR3 covers 10 residues. The CDR3 coding sequence is TGCAGTGCTAGTCTATTCGAAGCTTTCTTT. Residues: CSASLFEAFF.

CDR3 DNA sequence: TGTGCCAGCAGCCAAGAGCATTACACTGAAGCTTTCTTT. This gives the protein CASSQEHYTEAFF. This chain joins TRBV14 and TRBJ1-1; D is unclear. Deletions cut 0 bases from V and 3 bases from J, with 5 bases between. Germline V lookup: CDR1 SGHDN, CDR2 FVKESK. This CDR3 has 13 amino acids. Complete variable domain (other parts from reference TRBV14 and TRBJ1-1): EAGVTQFPSHSVIEKGQTVTLRCDPISGHDNLYWYRRVMGKEIKFLLHFVKESKQDESGMPNNRFLAERTGGTYSTLKVQPAELEDSGVYFCASSQEHYTEAFFGQGTRLTVV.

This clonotype has ten or more counts. CDR3 nucleotides: TGTGCCAGCAGCTTAGAGGCAAGGCTAGCGGTCTCCTACGAGCAGTACTTC. This translates into CASSLEARLAVSYEQYF. The V gene is TRBV7-9, the J gene TRBJ2-7; 7 nucleotides align to TRBD2. This CDR3 contains 17 residues. CDR1 and CDR2 from the germline V gene are SEHNR and FQNEAQ (reference sequence). The V gene end was trimmed by 1 base and the J gene end by 0 bases; junction bases not matched to a gene: 9.

The sample holds many counts of this clonotype. The rearrangement links TRBV6-1 to TRBJ1-2; D not certain. Germline values: CDR1 MNHNS, CDR2 SASEGT. The CDR3 is 11 residues long. V dropped 11 bases and J dropped 4 bases, with 11 bases sitting between them. The CDR3 region has the DNA TGTGCCTCCAAAGACGGCTATGGCTACACCTTC. This gives the protein CASKDGYGYTF.